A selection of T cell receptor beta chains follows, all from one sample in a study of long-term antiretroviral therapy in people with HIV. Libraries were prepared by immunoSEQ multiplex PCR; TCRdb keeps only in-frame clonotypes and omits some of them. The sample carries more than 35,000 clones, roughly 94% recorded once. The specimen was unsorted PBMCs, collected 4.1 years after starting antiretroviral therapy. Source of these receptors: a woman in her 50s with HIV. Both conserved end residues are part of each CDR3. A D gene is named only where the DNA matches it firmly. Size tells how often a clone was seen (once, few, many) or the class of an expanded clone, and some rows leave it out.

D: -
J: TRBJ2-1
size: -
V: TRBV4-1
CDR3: CASSQVNRVRDEQFF
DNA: TGCGCCAGCAGCCAAGTCAACAGGGTAAGGGATGAGCAGTTCTTC

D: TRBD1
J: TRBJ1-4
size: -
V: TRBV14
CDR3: CASSQDQNRGEEKLFF
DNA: TGTGCCAGCAGCCAAGATCAGAACAGGGGGGAAGAAAAACTGTTTTTT

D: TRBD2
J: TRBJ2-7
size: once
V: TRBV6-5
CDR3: CASSYSWGGSEQYF
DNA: TGTGCCAGCAGTTACTCATGGGGAGGGTCCGAGCAGTACTTC

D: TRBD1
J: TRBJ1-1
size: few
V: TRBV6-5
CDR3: CASSRTGTEAFF
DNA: TGTGCCAGCAGCCGGACAGGGACTGAAGCTTTCTTT

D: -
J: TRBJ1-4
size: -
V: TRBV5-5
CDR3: CASSLGSGVISEKLFF
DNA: TGTGCCAGCAGCTTAGGTTCCGGGGTAATAAGTGAAAAACTGTTTTTT

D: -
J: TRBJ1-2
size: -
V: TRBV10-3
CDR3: CAIKAPESSYGYTF
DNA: TGTGCCATCAAGGCCCCAGAATCCTCCTATGGCTACACCTTC

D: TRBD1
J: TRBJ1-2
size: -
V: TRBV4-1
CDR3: CASSRAGQGTSGYTF
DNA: TGCGCCAGCAGCCGGGCAGGACAGGGTACGTCTGGCTACACCTTC

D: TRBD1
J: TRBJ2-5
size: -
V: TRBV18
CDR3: CASSPRGGEETQYF
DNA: TGTGCCAGCTCACCACGAGGGGGCGAGGAGACCCAGTACTTC

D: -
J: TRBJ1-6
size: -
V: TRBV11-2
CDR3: CASSFGTTASPLHF
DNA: TGTGCCAGCAGCTTTGGGACCACCGCTTCACCCCTCCACTTT

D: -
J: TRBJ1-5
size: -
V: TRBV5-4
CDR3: CASSSWGSNQPQHF
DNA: TGTGCCAGCAGCTCCTGGGGGTCCAATCAGCCCCAGCATTTT

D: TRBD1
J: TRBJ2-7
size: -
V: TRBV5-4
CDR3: CASSRDRGQEQYF
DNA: TGTGCCAGCAGTAGGGACAGGGGGCAGGAGCAGTACTTC

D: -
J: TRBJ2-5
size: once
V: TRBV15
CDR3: CATSRAGEAETQYF
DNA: TGTGCCACCAGCAGAGCAGGGGAAGCAGAGACCCAGTACTTC

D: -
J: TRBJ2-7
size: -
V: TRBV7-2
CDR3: CASSLAGASSYEQYF
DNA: TGTGCCAGCAGCTTGGCGGGGGCGTCCTCCTACGAGCAGTACTTC

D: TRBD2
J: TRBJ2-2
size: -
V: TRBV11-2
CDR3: CASSLLAGDANSNTGELFF
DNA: TGTGCCAGCAGCTTACTAGCGGGGGACGCCAATTCGAACACCGGGGAGCTGTTTTTT

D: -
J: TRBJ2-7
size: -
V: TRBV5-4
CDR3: CASSLIPGEQYF
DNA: TGTGCCAGCAGCTTGATCCCCGGCGAGCAGTACTTC

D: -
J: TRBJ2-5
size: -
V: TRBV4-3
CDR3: CASSQDPGGARPQYF
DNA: TGCGCCAGCAGCCAAGATCCCGGGGGAGCGAGACCCCAGTACTTC

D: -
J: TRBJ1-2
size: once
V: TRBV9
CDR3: CASSIMTGTNYGYTF
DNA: TGTGCCAGCAGCATTATGACAGGCACTAACTATGGCTACACCTTC

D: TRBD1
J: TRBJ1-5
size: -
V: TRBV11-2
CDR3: CASSNEATGLRQPQHF
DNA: TGTGCCAGCAGCAACGAAGCGACAGGGTTACGTCAGCCCCAGCATTTT

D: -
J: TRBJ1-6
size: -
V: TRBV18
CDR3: CASRSTGSSYNSPLHF
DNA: TGTGCCAGCCGATCCACCGGGAGCTCCTATAATTCACCCCTCCACTTT

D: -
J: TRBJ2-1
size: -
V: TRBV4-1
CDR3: CASSQDFLAGGNEQFF
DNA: TGCGCCAGCAGCCAAGATTTCTTGGCCGGGGGTAATGAGCAGTTCTTC

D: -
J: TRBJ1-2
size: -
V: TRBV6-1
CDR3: CASSERDYGYTF
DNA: TGTGCCAGCAGTGAGAGGGACTATGGCTACACCTTC

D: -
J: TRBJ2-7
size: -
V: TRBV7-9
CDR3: CASSLSRDEQYF
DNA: TGTGCCAGCAGTCTCTCGAGGGACGAGCAGTACTTC

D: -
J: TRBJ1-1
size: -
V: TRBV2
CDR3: CASSFKAGLLNTEAFF
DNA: TGTGCCAGCAGTTTTAAAGCGGGACTTCTGAACACTGAAGCTTTCTTT

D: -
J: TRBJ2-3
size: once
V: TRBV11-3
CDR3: CASSLGGLKPTDTQYF
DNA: TGTGCCAGCAGCCTAGGGGGTCTGAAGCCCACAGATACGCAGTATTTT

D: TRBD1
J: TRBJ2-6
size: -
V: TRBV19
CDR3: CASSTGTGANVLTF
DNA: TGTGCCAGCTCGACAGGGACCGGGGCCAACGTCCTGACTTTC

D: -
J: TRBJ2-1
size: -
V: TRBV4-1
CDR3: CASSSTSNNEQFF
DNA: TGCGCCAGCAGCTCCACTAGTAACAATGAGCAGTTCTTC

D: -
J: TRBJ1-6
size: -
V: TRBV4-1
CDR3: CASSQSFGANSPLHF
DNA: TGCGCCAGCAGCCAAAGCTTCGGGGCCAATTCACCCCTCCACTTT

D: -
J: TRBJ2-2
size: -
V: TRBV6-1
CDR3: CASTPSITGELFF
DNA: TGTGCCAGCACCCCGTCCATAACCGGGGAGCTGTTTTTT

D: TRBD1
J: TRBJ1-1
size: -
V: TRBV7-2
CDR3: CASSLEGQGVTEAFF
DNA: TGTGCCAGCAGCTTAGAAGGACAGGGGGTAACTGAAGCTTTCTTT

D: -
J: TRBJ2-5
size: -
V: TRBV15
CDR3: CATSREGALETQYF
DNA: TGTGCCACCAGCAGAGAAGGGGCTCTGGAGACCCAGTACTTC

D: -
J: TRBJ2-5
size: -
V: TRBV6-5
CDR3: CASRGPPGETQYF
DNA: TGTGCCAGCAGGGGGCCCCCAGGCGAGACCCAGTACTTC

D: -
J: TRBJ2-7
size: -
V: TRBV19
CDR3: CASSISRSSSYEQYF
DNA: TGTGCCAGTAGTATCTCCAGATCCAGCTCCTACGAGCAGTACTTC

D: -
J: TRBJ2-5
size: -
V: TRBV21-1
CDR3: CASSSRDRGRQYF
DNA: TGTGCCAGCAGCAGCCGGGACAGGGGTAGGCAGTACTTC

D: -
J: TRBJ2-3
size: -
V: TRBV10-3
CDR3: CAISDRGRGGITDTQYF
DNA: TGTGCCATCAGTGATAGGGGCAGGGGGGGAATCACAGATACGCAGTATTTT

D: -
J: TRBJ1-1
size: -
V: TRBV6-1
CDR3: CATRPGMNTEAFF
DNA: TGTGCCACCAGGCCCGGTATGAACACTGAAGCTTTCTTT

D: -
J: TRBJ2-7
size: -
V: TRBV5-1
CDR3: CASSFIGGIYEQYF
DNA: TGCGCCAGCAGCTTTATAGGGGGGATCTACGAGCAGTACTTC

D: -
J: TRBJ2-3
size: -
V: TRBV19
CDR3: CASSIDSETSYTDTQYF
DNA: TGTGCCAGTAGTATAGATTCGGAGACTTCCTACACAGATACGCAGTATTTT

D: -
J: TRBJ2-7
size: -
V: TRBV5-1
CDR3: CASRGGQGIDEQYF
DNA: TGCGCCAGCAGGGGCGGGCAGGGTATCGACGAGCAGTACTTC

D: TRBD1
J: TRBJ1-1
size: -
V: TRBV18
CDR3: CASSSTGSTEAFF
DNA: TGTGCCAGCTCATCGACAGGGAGCACTGAAGCTTTCTTT

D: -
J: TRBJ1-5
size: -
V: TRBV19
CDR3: CASNIGSSSNQPQHF
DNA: TGTGCCAGTAACATAGGGTCGAGCAGCAATCAGCCCCAGCATTTT

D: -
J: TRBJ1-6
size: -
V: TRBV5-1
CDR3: CASSQDRNTYNSPLHF
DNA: TGCGCCAGCAGCCAGGACCGAAACACTTATAATTCACCCCTCCACTTT

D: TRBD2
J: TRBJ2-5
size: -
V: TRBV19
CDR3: CASSIFGSSGPQETQYF
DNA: TGTGCCAGTAGTATTTTCGGGTCTAGCGGGCCTCAAGAGACCCAGTACTTC

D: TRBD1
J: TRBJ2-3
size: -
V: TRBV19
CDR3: CASTLGQVADTQYF
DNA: TGTGCCAGTACCCTTGGACAGGTAGCAGATACGCAGTATTTT

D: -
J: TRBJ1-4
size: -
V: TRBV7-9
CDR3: CASSFRGTNEKLFF
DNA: TGTGCCAGCAGCTTCAGGGGAACTAATGAAAAACTGTTTTTT